These 6 T cell receptor beta chains share one sample of origin, sequenced in a study of PD-1 blockade in classical Hodgkin lymphoma. All trial patients relapsed after autologous stem cell transplantation. Clones were sequenced by immunoSEQ multiplex PCR, and TCRdb holds only the in-frame ones, with some missing. The sample comprises tens of thousands of clones, approximately 70% of which are singletons, and approximately 3% rests with the top ten. The material was peripheral blood mononuclear cells (PBMCs), obtained at baseline. The source of these receptors is a human donor with classical Hodgkin lymphoma.

This clone was picked up a small number of times. This chain joins TRBV10-3 and TRBJ2-7; TRBD1 agrees at 7 bases. In germline, CDR1 is ENHRY, CDR2 SYGVKD. The V gene end was trimmed by 7 bases and the J gene end by 2 bases; junction bases not matched to a gene: 11. The CDR3 is 15 residues long. The chain's CDR3 is CAITLDRVGTYEQYF. The CDR3 DNA sequence: TGTGCCATCACCCTCGACAGGGTCGGGACCTACGAGCAGTACTTC.

The V call is TRBV27, the J call TRBJ1-2, with no clear D. This CDR3 has 13 amino acids. The V end was cut by 5 bases, the J end by 4 bases, with 11 bases between. Germline V gives CDR1 MNHEY, CDR2 SMNVEV (reference sequence). CDR3 bases: TGTGCCAGCAGTCCCGGTAAAGTCTATGGCTACACCTTC. It codes for CASSPGKVYGYTF.

In DNA form, the CDR3 reads TGTGCCAGCAGTTTAATGGCGGGAGAGACCTACAATGAGCAGTTCTTC. It codes for CASSLMAGETYNEQFF. The genes are TRBV27 and TRBJ2-1; 7 bases line up with TRBD2. The CDR3 loop spans 16 amino acids. Germline assignment: CDR1 MNHEY and CDR2 SMNVEV (reference sequence). V shed 2 bases and J 2 bases; nucleotides not matched to a gene: 6.

This sequence joins TRBV30 and TRBJ1-1, with D possibly matching TRBD1 (6 bases). Deletions cut 5 bases from V and 4 bases from J, with 14 bases between. CDR1 is GTSNPN, CDR2 SVGIG, per germline (reference sequence). The CDR3 loop spans 13 amino acids. The CDR3 coding sequence is TGTGCCTGGGTAATAAGGGGGGGCACTGAAGCTTTCTTT. Translating gives CAWVIRGGTEAFF.

There are a few counts of this clone. The same CDR3 arises from other DNA sequences in this sample as well. The V and J genes are TRBV5-1 and TRBJ1-5; D gene unclear. The CDR3 spans 13 residues. Germline lookup yields CDR1 SGHRS and CDR2 YFSETQ. V lost 2 bases and J 3 bases, leaving 6 bases between the germline ends. The CDR3 spells CASSLSDNQPQHF. Here the CDR3 DNA reads TGCGCCAGCAGCTTAAGTGACAATCAGCCCCAGCATTTT.

The rearrangement links TRBV7-9 to TRBJ2-2; D remains unclear. V was clipped by 4 bases and J by 4 bases, with 1 base between them. Germline lookup yields CDR1 SEHNR and CDR2 FQNEAQ (reference sequence). This CDR3 is built from 11 residues. The CDR3 bases are TGTGCCAGCAGCTCCACCGGGGAGCTGTTTTTT. Translating it yields CASSSTGELFF.